These 20 T cell receptor beta chains were sequenced from one sample in a study of CD8+CD57+ T cells in acquired aplastic anemia. Profiles of TCR beta VDJ and CDR3 were generated from a genomic DNA template. Via MiXCR, TCRdb re-called the reads, giving one row per CDR3 protein. The table includes some 48,000 distinct CDR3 sequences, about 78% detected once. The sequencing sample was made of sorted CD4+, CD8+, or CD8+CD57+ T cells (not recorded which) from PBMCs. These receptors came from a human donor in good health, serving as a control.

This rearrangement joins TRBV10-3 to TRBJ2-1; perhaps TRBD1 as D (5 bases). This CDR3 spans 16 amino acids. Germline V CDR1 and CDR2: ENHRY, SYGVKD. V lost 0 bases and J 5 bases, leaving 14 bases between the germline ends. For the CDR3, the DNA is TGTGCCATCAGTGAGTCGATCCTCAGGGTAAACAATGAGCAGTTCTTC. Residues: CAISESILRVNNEQFF.

The chain combines TRBV19 with TRBJ1-1; D call uncertain. The V end was cut by 4 bases, the J end by 6 bases, with 18 bases between. CDR1 LNHDA and CDR2 SQIVND come from the germline V gene (reference sequence). This CDR3 has 15 amino acids. CDR3 protein: CASSNAWLTRPEAFF. CDR3 bases: TGTGCCAGTAGTAACGCTTGGCTGACCCGACCTGAAGCTTTCTTT.

The rearrangement links TRBV2 to TRBJ1-6; D gene unclear. From germline, CDR1 is SNHLY and CDR2 FYNNEI. The ends were cut back, 5 bases at V and 13 bases at J, with 12 bases in the middle. The CDR3 extends over 12 amino acids. The CDR3 here is CASSSVSRPLHF. CDR3 in DNA: TGTGCCAGCAGTTCCGTTAGTAGGCCCCTCCACTTT. The whole variable domain, filled in from reference TRBV2 and TRBJ1-6, reads EPEVTQTPSHQVTQMGQEVILRCVPISNHLYFYWYRQILGQKVEFLVSFYNNEISEKSEIFDDQFSVERPDGSNFTLKIRSTKLEDSAMYFCASSSVSRPLHFGNGTRLTVT.

A few counts support this clonotype. The chain links TRBV19 to TRBJ2-7, with D perhaps given as TRBD1 or TRBD2 (5 bases each). V was cut by 1 base and J by 4 bases, with 8 bases left in between. In germline, CDR1 is LNHDA, CDR2 SQIVND (reference sequence). This CDR3 is 13 amino acids long. The CDR3 DNA sequence: TGTGCCAGTAGTATAGGGGACGGATACGAGCAGTACTTC. It codes for CASSIGDGYEQYF.

This rearrangement joins TRBV25-1 to TRBJ1-4; D remains ambiguous. The CDR3 covers 17 residues. Germline lookup yields CDR1 MGHDK and CDR2 SYGVNS. The V gene lost 5 bases and the J gene lost 4 bases, with 20 bases spanning the gap. CDR3 sequence (DNA): TGTGCCAGCAGTCAGAGTAGCAGCGGTACATATAATGAAAAACTGTTTTTT. Translation gives CASSQSSSGTYNEKLFF.

This chain joins TRBV9 and TRBJ1-6; D is perhaps TRBD1 (5 bases). V lost 0 bases and J lost 7, with 14 bases in between. This CDR3 contains 16 residues. The germline gives CDR1 SGDLS, CDR2 YYNGEE. CDR3 sequence reads: CASSVGVAEGNSPLHF. The CDR3 nucleotides are TGTGCCAGCAGCGTAGGAGTGGCAGAGGGGAATTCACCCCTCCACTTT.

This clonotype was found many times. The chain carries TRBV4-2 and TRBJ2-7, with a tentative D call TRBD1 (6 bases). Germline values: CDR1 LGHNA, CDR2 YNFKEQ. The length of the CDR3 is 15 residues. V dropped 0 bases and J dropped 0 bases, with 9 bases sitting between them. Here the CDR3 reads CASSQDPTGSYEQYF. The CDR3 nucleotides read TGTGCCAGCAGCCAAGATCCGACAGGCTCCTACGAGCAGTACTTC.

Comments on this clonotype: One end of the junction varies from germline; a read error may be responsible. V usage is TRBV7-3 and J usage is TRBJ2-3; D gene ambiguous. The germline V gene has CDR1 SGHTA and CDR2 FQGTGA. This CDR3 has 14 amino acids. CDR3 nucleotide sequence: TGTGCCAGCAGCTTATCCAAGTCCACAGATGCGCAGTATTTT. Translation: CASSLSKSTDAQYF.

The chain carries TRBV25-1 and TRBJ2-7, with 9 bases lining up with TRBD1. Trimming at V came to 6 bases and at J to 6 bases, leaving 18 bases not matched to a gene. CDR1 MGHDK and CDR2 SYGVNS come from the germline V gene. CDR3 length: 17 residues. The CDR3 region is CASSLVMVGQGYLEQYF. In DNA, the CDR3 is TGTGCCAGCAGCTTAGTCATGGTCGGACAGGGGTATCTCGAGCAGTACTTC.

The chain employs TRBV7-2 and TRBJ1-6; the D gene is possibly TRBD1 (5 bases). The CDR3 has 15 residues. Germline assignment: CDR1 SGHTA and CDR2 FQGNSA. V was shortened by 1 base and J by 8 bases, with 12 bases between the two germline ends. The DNA for the CDR3 is TGTGCCAGCAGCTTAGTACCACAGGTCCATTCACCCCTCCACTTT. Translation gives CASSLVPQVHSPLHF.

J is TRBJ2-1 and V is TRBV20-1; the match to TRBD2 covers 10 bases. CDR1 and CDR2 from the germline V gene are DFQATT and SNEGSKA (reference sequence). The V segment lost 6 bases and the J segment 1 base; nucleotides outside the gene matches: 3. This CDR3 is 14 amino acids long. CDR3 nucleotide sequence: TGCAGTGCCAGTAGCGGGAGGTCCTACAATGAGCAGTTCTTC. This codes for CSASSGRSYNEQFF.

This clonotype occurred many times. V usage is TRBV6-1 and J usage is TRBJ1-5, with D unresolved. From germline, CDR1 is MNHNS and CDR2 SASEGT. The CDR3 is 16 amino acids. V was clipped by 3 bases and J by 5 bases, with 17 bases between them. CDR3: CASSEPLLEPDQPQHF. CDR3 in DNA: TGTGCCAGCAGTGAGCCCTTATTGGAGCCTGATCAGCCCCAGCATTTT.

The chain carries TRBV29-1 and TRBJ2-5; TRBD1 aligns across 7 bases. The CDR3 runs to 14 residues. The V gene's germline CDR1 is SQVTM and CDR2 ANQGSEA. V lost 7 bases to trimming and J lost 1 base; unmatched junction nucleotides: 9. CDR3 sequence reads: CSGTTGATQETQYF. The CDR3 bases are TGCAGCGGTACTACAGGGGCGACCCAAGAGACCCAGTACTTC.

This chain connects TRBV19 to TRBJ2-7, with 9 bases lining up with TRBD1. Germline CDR1 reads LNHDA; CDR2 reads SQIVND (reference sequence). Unmatched junction bases numbered 7, after V lost 7 bases and J lost 3 bases. This CDR3 comprises 14 residues. CDR3 nucleotides: TGTGCCAGTAAAGGCCGGGACAGGGACTACGAGCAGTACTTC. This encodes CASKGRDRDYEQYF. The entire variable domain, with the rest obtained from reference TRBV19 and TRBJ2-7, is as follows: DGGITQSPKYLFRKEGQNVTLSCEQNLNHDAMYWYRQDPGQGLRLIYYSQIVNDFQKGDIAEGYSVSREKKESFPLTVTSAQKNPTAFYLCASKGRDRDYEQYFGPGTRLTVT.

The gene calls are TRBV29-1 and TRBJ2-7; no definite D call. The ends were cut back, 0 bases at V and 5 bases at J, with 5 bases in the middle. Germline CDR1 is SQVTM and CDR2 is ANQGSEA. The CDR3 has 11 amino acids. The CDR3 DNA is TGCAGCGTTGAAGAGAGAGACGAGCAGTACTTC. Amino acids: CSVEERDEQYF.

The V gene is TRBV20-1, the J gene TRBJ2-5, with D possibly TRBD1 on 6 matching bases. V was trimmed by 7 bases and J by 5 bases, leaving 20 bases between them. CDR1 and CDR2 (germline): DFQATT, SNEGSKA (reference sequence). The CDR3 contains 14 residues. The CDR3 here is CSVLTLKQGETQYF. The DNA of the CDR3 is TGCAGTGTCCTTACCCTCAAGCAGGGGGAGACCCAGTACTTC.

This sequence joins TRBV10-3 and TRBJ2-1; D remains ambiguous. The CDR3 length is 12 residues. Between the trimmed V and J ends, which lost 4 bases and 2 bases, there was a span of 3 bases. Germline lookup yields CDR1 ENHRY and CDR2 SYGVKD. CDR3 in DNA: TGTGCCATCAGTGGGGCCTACAATGAGCAGTTCTTC. It translates to CAISGAYNEQFF.

Comment on this clonotype: This CDR3 fails to terminate in the conserved phenylalanine or tryptophan, so it likely reflects a read error. This chain joins TRBV4-2 and TRBJ2-7; 13 bases are a match to TRBD2. The CDR3 extends over 16 amino acids. Germline loops: CDR1 LGHNA, CDR2 YNFKEQ. CDR3 region: CAGSQGLAGEAYEQYL. DNA for the CDR3: TGTGCCGGCAGCCAAGGACTAGCGGGAGAGGCGTACGAGCAGTACCTC.

This clonotype was observed many times. CDR3 in DNA: TGCGCCAGCAGCCAAGAAGCCGGGACCGTCGCGTACGAGCAGTACTTC. Its protein product is CASSQEAGTVAYEQYF. The V gene is TRBV4-1, the J gene TRBJ2-7; D is possibly TRBD1 or TRBD2 (5 bases each). The CDR3 is 16 amino acids. The ends were cut back, 0 bases at V and 4 bases at J, with 16 bases in the middle. Germline lookup yields CDR1 MGHRA and CDR2 YSYEKL.

Ten or more counts support this clonotype. The genes are TRBV19 and TRBJ2-5; TRBD1 matches 8 bases. Trimming removed 4 bases from V and 0 bases from J; junction bases left unmatched: 1. The germline gives CDR1 LNHDA, CDR2 SQIVND (reference sequence). This CDR3 contains 14 residues. CDR3 sequence reads: CASSKTGDQETQYF. CDR3 sequence (DNA): TGTGCCAGTAGTAAGACAGGGGACCAAGAGACCCAGTACTTC.